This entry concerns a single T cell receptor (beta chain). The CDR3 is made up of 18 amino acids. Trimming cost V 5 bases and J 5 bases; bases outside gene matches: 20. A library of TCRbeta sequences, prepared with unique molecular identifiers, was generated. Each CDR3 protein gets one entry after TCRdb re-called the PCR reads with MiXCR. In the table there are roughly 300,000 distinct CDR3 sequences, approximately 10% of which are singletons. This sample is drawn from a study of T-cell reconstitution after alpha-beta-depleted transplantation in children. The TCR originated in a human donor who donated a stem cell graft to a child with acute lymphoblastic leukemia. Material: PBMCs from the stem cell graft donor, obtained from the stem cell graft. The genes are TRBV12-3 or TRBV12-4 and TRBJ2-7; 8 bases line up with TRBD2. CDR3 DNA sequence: TGTGCCAGCAGTCCCCTTCAGGCGGGAGGATTGGGGAGGCACGAGCAGTACTTC. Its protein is CASSPLQAGGLGRHEQYF.